The present T cell receptor (beta chain) was sequenced within a study of blood T cell repertoires in COVID-19. Participants were placed into cohorts based on the clinical history they reported. TCRdb keeps only in-frame clones here, not all; method: immunoSEQ multiplex PCR. Of 250,000 to 300,000 clones listed, about nine tenths were seen once; the top ten hold approximately 2%. There are 16 residues in the CDR3. Germline V lookup: CDR1 SNHLY, CDR2 FYNNEI. V lost 7 bases, J lost 6 bases, and 21 bases lay in between. The receptor was derived from an older woman who had recovered from COVID-19. The V and J genes are TRBV2 and TRBJ2-2, with a tentative D call TRBD1 (6 bases). What was sequenced was PBMCs or T cells enriched from blood (not recorded which). The CDR3 region is CASKKNGGAGPGELFF. The DNA of the CDR3 is TGTGCCAGCAAAAAAAATGGGGGCGCCGGGCCCGGGGAGCTGTTTTTT.